This T cell receptor beta chain was recorded in a study of human T cells and chemical hapten exposure. Study-level findings and limits: Expanded TCRs produced significantly more large CDR3 similarity clusters than controls did.

Germline lookup yields CDR1 SGHNT and CDR2 YENEEA. Trimming took off 4 bases at V and 6 bases at J, with 8 bases between the two ends. CDR3 length: 12 amino acids. The sample's time point: patch test 2, 6 weeks after DPC sensitization. The treatment: therapeutic diphenylcyclopropenone sensitization with weekly scalp DPC. Each patch test followed a blood draw. Library construction involved attaching unique molecular identifiers to individual cDNA molecules, which allowed quantitative, reproducible TCR counting. From the RACE reads, TCRdb called clonotypes with MiXCR, one entry per CDR3 protein. The table records approximately 84,000 distinct CDR3 sequences, around 9.6% of them present only once. This clonotype has a count of ten or more. The antigen is undetermined.

Here the sequenced sample was whole blood, taken in connection with sensitization to the hapten diphenylcyclopropenone (DPC). The V call is TRBV11-3, the J call TRBJ2-3; D ambiguous. The receptor's source is a woman aged 25 to 39 with alopecia areata. Some clones in this sample may be carry-over from other donors' samples. The CDR3 reads CASSSDADTQYF. The DNA of the CDR3 is TGTGCCAGCAGCTCCGATGCGGATACGCAGTATTTT.